Listed here is a single T cell receptor (beta chain). The source of the sample is a study of blood T cell repertoires in COVID-19. Germline CDR1 reads SEHNR; CDR2 reads FQNEAQ (reference sequence). V was shortened by 5 bases and J by 1 base, with 9 bases between the two germline ends. This CDR3 has 14 residues. Sequencing used immunoSEQ multiplex PCR; TCRdb keeps in-frame clones, though not all of them. Among approximately 160,000 clones listed, more than 75% were seen once. Input material: PBMCs or T cells enriched from blood (not recorded which). The TCR sequence derives from a woman in her forties or fifties who had recovered from COVID-19. This sequence joins TRBV7-9 and TRBJ1-5; D gene unclear. The chain's CDR3 is CASSPGASNQPQHF. In DNA form, the CDR3 reads TGTGCCAGCAGCCCTGGAGCGAGCAATCAGCCCCAGCATTTT.